This T cell receptor (beta chain) was identified in a study of siplizumab effects on memory and regulatory T cells. The study's findings and limits: Few alloreactive clones mapped to unstimulated subsets.

Comment on this clone: The target antigen is unknown.

The CDR3 spans 14 residues. Per germline, CDR1 SGHNT and CDR2 YENEEA. V gave up 4 bases and J gave up 4 bases, with 11 bases separating them. Repertoires were generated with immunoSEQ multiplex PCR, while TCRdb's copy carries only in-frame clones and drops some. Of about 50,000 clones detected, roughly 84% appear once; the ten largest clones hold less than 0.35%. The sequencing sample was made of naive CD8+ T cells sorted from blood. The chain employs TRBV11-3 and TRBJ2-1; no definite D call. The origin of this receptor is a human donor in good health. This CDR3 reads CASSSRVEYNEQFF. CDR3 DNA sequence: TGTGCCAGCAGCTCTAGAGTGGAGTACAATGAGCAGTTCTTC.